The 9 T cell receptor beta chains presented below share a single source sample, sequenced in a study of cytomegalovirus exposure and HLA in healthy donors. Primers: 60 Vbeta forward and 13 Jbeta reverse. Generated by immunoSEQ multiplex PCR, the TCRdb table keeps only in-frame clones and is missing some. The sample lists more than 100,000 clones, approximately 87% occurring once. The sample was PBMCs. These TCRs come from a man aged 40-49 years in good health and CMV-seronegative.

The gene calls are TRBV7-8 and TRBJ2-7; TRBD2 agrees at 13 bases. V lost 5 bases, J lost 2 bases, and 6 bases stayed unmatched. Germline V gene data show CDR1 as SGHVS and CDR2 as FQNEAQ. The CDR3 runs to 16 residues. The CDR3 nucleotides read TGTGCCAGCAGCGAGGGACTAGCGGGGCCCGCCTACGAGCAGTACTTC. Protein sequence: CASSEGLAGPAYEQYF. Variable domain in full (rest from reference TRBV7-8 and TRBJ2-7): GAGVSQSPRYKVAKRGQDVALRCDPISGHVSLFWYQQALGQGPEFLTYFQNEAQLDKSGLPSDRFFAERPEGSVSTLKIQRTQQEDSAVYLCASSEGLAGPAYEQYFGPGTRLTVT.

The gene calls are TRBV5-1 and TRBJ2-7; the match to TRBD1 covers 8 bases. J gave up 1 base and V 0 bases, and 15 bases lay outside the gene matches. The length of the CDR3 is 19 residues. CDR1 SGHRS and CDR2 YFSETQ come from the germline V gene. For the CDR3, the DNA is TGCGCCAGCAGCTTGGATTGGCTCGACGGACAGGGTTATTCCTACGAGCAGTACTTC. As protein: CASSLDWLDGQGYSYEQYF.

This clone was counted between two and nine times. The V call is TRBV6-4, the J call TRBJ1-6; 9 nucleotides match TRBD1. Germline V gene lookup returns CDR1 MRHNA and CDR2 SNTAGT. This CDR3 spans 14 amino acids. V lost 5 bases to trimming and J lost 8 bases; unmatched junction nucleotides: 4. In nucleotides, the CDR3 is TGTGCCAGCAGTAGGACAGGGGTGGATTCACCCCTCCACTTT. As protein: CASSRTGVDSPLHF.

This rearrangement joins TRBV7-2 to TRBJ2-7; 13 nucleotides align to TRBD2. V shed 4 bases, J shed 6 bases, and the junction held 6 bases outside the gene matches. This CDR3 has 15 residues. In germline, CDR1 is SGHTA, CDR2 FQGNSA. CDR3 residues: CASSSRGLAGAEQYF. CDR3 in DNA: TGTGCCAGCAGCTCAAGAGGACTAGCGGGAGCCGAGCAGTACTTC.

As DNA, the CDR3 is TGTGCCATCCGGGACACCCAAGAGACCCAGTACTTC. This encodes CAIRDTQETQYF. The chain carries TRBV10-3 and TRBJ2-5, with D possibly matching TRBD1 (6 bases). Germline V gene sequence: CDR1 ENHRY, CDR2 SYGVKD. The CDR3 is 12 amino acids. Trimming removed 8 bases at V and 1 base at J, with 8 bases between.

A single count supports this clone. The rearrangement joins TRBV6-1 to TRBJ2-7; D not certain. CDR1 is MNHNS, CDR2 SASEGT, per germline. The V and J ends lost 0 bases and 3 bases respectively, with 3 bases between them. The CDR3 has 12 residues. CDR3 sequence reads: CASSEAHYEQYF. The CDR3 nucleotides are TGTGCCAGCAGTGAAGCACACTACGAGCAGTACTTC.

This sequence joins TRBV20-1 and TRBJ1-1; a possible D gene is TRBD1 (5 bases). The CDR3 sequence is 11 residues long. V lost 6 bases and J lost 11, with 16 bases in between. Germline V CDR1 and CDR2: DFQATT, SNEGSKA (reference sequence). The CDR3 spells CSAPRLGRAFF. CDR3 in DNA: TGCAGTGCGCCACGTTTGGGGCGGGCTTTCTTT.

The chain links TRBV10-3 to TRBJ1-5, with TRBD1 matching over 8 bases. The length of the CDR3 is 14 residues. The germline V gene encodes CDR1 ENHRY and CDR2 SYGVKD. Germline trimming cut 2 bases from V and 5 bases from J; bases unmatched to any gene: 2. As DNA, the CDR3 is TGTGCCATCAGTGAGAACAGGGGGGATCAGCCCCAGCATTTT. It specifies CAISENRGDQPQHF.

The V call is TRBV19, the J call TRBJ1-6; TRBD1 is a possible D gene (5 bases). Between the trimmed V and J ends, which lost 5 bases and 8 bases, there was a span of 10 bases. The CDR3 covers 13 residues. Germline V gives CDR1 LNHDA, CDR2 SQIVND (reference sequence). The CDR3 DNA reads as TGTGCCAGTAGTTCCAGGGAGGATTCACCCCTCCACTTT. As protein: CASSSREDSPLHF.